This T cell receptor beta chain was obtained from a study of blood T cell repertoires in COVID-19. The CDR3 consists of 16 residues. J was trimmed by 1 base and V by 4 bases; bases with no gene match: 7. The germline V gene encodes CDR1 SGHRS and CDR2 YFSETQ. Study processing details: Reference gene primer amplification yielded estimated nucleated cell counts. The repertoire was sequenced with immunoSEQ multiplex PCR; TCRdb's copy has only in-frame clones and lacks some. V and J calls and clone size are given by that table; D and trimming were obtained from the DNA. Here the sample spans about 50,000 clones, roughly 86% being singletons.

The V and J genes are TRBV5-1 and TRBJ2-2; 7 positions agree with TRBD1. The sample comprised peripheral blood. This receptor was obtained from an older woman with acute or convalescent COVID-19. Here the CDR3 reads CASSSPDRRNTGELFF. The CDR3 coding sequence is TGCGCCAGCAGCAGCCCGGACAGGAGGAACACCGGGGAGCTGTTTTTT.